This T cell receptor (beta chain) was recovered during a study of control samples from healthy donors and cancer patients. Clones were read by immunoSEQ multiplex PCR, and TCRdb kept only the in-frame ones, dropping some. The sample contains 100,000 to 150,000 clones, 90% of which appear only once. The CDR3 spans 15 residues. The V and J ends lost 3 bases and 2 bases, in that order; junction bases with no gene match: 5. The germline CDR1 and CDR2 sequences are LNHDA and SQIVND (reference sequence). The sequence derives from a man aged 35 to 55 in good health. This chain uses TRBV19 with TRBJ2-7; 9 bases are a match to TRBD2. The sequenced material came from blood. Written as DNA, the CDR3 is TGTGCCAGTAGTATTGGATCTAGCGGGGCCTACGAGCAGTACTTC. Protein product: CASSIGSSGAYEQYF. Variable domain in full (rest from reference TRBV19 and TRBJ2-7): DGGITQSPKYLFRKEGQNVTLSCEQNLNHDAMYWYRQDPGQGLRLIYYSQIVNDFQKGDIAEGYSVSREKKESFPLTVTSAQKNPTAFYLCASSIGSSGAYEQYFGPGTRLTVT.